This entry lists 5 T cell receptor beta chains sequenced from one sample in a study of PD-L1 blockade in urothelial cancer. Repertoires were generated with immunoSEQ multiplex PCR, while TCRdb's copy carries only in-frame clones and drops some. Counted here are about 130,000 clones, around 85% occurring once; the ten biggest clones make up 2.5% to 3.5%. Time point specified: pretreatment peripheral blood. Sample: PBMCs, taken around atezolizumab (anti-PD-L1) treatment. The receptor source for this set is a man aged 45-60 years with urothelial cancer.

This clone was recorded only once. This chain uses TRBV6-6 with TRBJ2-1; 9 nucleotides agree with TRBD2. The CDR3 is made up of 16 amino acids. Germline CDR1 reads MNHNY; CDR2 reads SVGAGI (reference sequence). V lost 8 bases and J lost 3; bases outside the gene matches: 11. This chain's CDR3 is CASSPGGGGGYNEQFF. CDR3 coding DNA: TGTGCCAGCTCGCCTGGAGGCGGGGGGGGCTACAATGAGCAGTTCTTC.

V and J are TRBV2 and TRBJ2-3; the match to TRBD1 covers 9 bases. From germline, CDR1 is SNHLY and CDR2 FYNNEI. Germline trimming cut 6 bases from V and 5 bases from J; bases unmatched to any gene: 6. This CDR3 contains 14 residues. The CDR3 loop is CASRDRGGVDTQYF. CDR3 nucleotides: TGTGCCAGCAGAGACAGGGGGGGTGTAGATACGCAGTATTTT.

The chain joins TRBV18 to TRBJ1-3; D perhaps matches TRBD1 (6 bases). The V gene lost 3 bases and the J gene lost 5 bases, with 17 bases spanning the gap. The CDR3 spans 16 residues. Germline V lookup: CDR1 KGHSH, CDR2 LQKENI. The CDR3, as DNA: TGTGCCAGCTCACCCCAGGACAGAAAACTTCGAAACACCATATATTTT. Encoded protein: CASSPQDRKLRNTIYF.

The chain has TRBV4-1 and TRBJ2-5; 8 bases line up with TRBD2. J was trimmed by 3 bases and V by 1 base; bases with no gene match: 4. The CDR3 consists of 15 residues. Germline V gene sequence: CDR1 MGHRA, CDR2 YSYEKL. The chain's CDR3 is CASSQAGTRKETQYF. CDR3 nucleotides: TGCGCCAGCAGCCAAGCCGGGACTAGGAAAGAGACCCAGTACTTC.

The V gene is TRBV6-5, the J gene TRBJ2-4; a weak D match, TRBD1 (6 bases). Germline CDR1 is MNHEY and CDR2 is SVGAGI. CDR3 length equals 14 residues. Trimming removed 6 bases from V and 8 bases from J, with 17 bases in between. DNA for the CDR3: TGTGCCAGCAGCCGTACAGGGCGCCCAGACATTCAGTACTTC. Translated: CASSRTGRPDIQYF.